This T cell receptor beta chain was sequenced during a study of CD8+CD57+ T cells in acquired aplastic anemia. TCR beta VDJ combinations and CDR3 sequences were profiled from genomic DNA. TCRdb passed the reads through MiXCR, listing each CDR3 protein once. There are 200,000 to 250,000 distinct CDR3 sequences in the sample; over 55% occur only once, and around 28% lies in the top ten. Germline V gene sequence: CDR1 SGHTA, CDR2 FQGNSA. The CDR3 is 17 residues long. The ends were cut back, 1 base at V and 3 bases at J, with 18 bases in the middle. This chain uses TRBV7-2 with TRBJ2-5; D not resolved. The sample taken for sequencing was sorted CD4+, CD8+, or CD8+CD57+ T cells (not recorded which) from PBMCs. This clonotype was obtained from a human donor in good health. CDR3 sequence reads: CASSLDPPRHPKETQYF. CDR3 nucleotide sequence: TGTGCCAGCAGCTTAGATCCCCCCAGGCACCCCAAAGAGACCCAGTACTTC.